The present entry profiles one T cell receptor (beta chain) with its context. It has no known antigen specificity. Base quality data are lacking; no much larger clone is found one base away. This specimen's time point label, per the study, means: week 3, after first cycle of checkpoint inhibitor. Blood was sampled before treatment (T0) and at week 3 (W3), after the first cycle of checkpoint blockade. Except for two patients with rapid clinical progression, response was assessed 12 weeks after the first infusion by RECIST 1.1; disease control meant complete response, partial response or stable disease. Patients were excluded for prior systemic cancer treatment, concomitant immunosuppressant therapy or synchronous other active malignancies. Bulk PBMC and plasma cell-free DNA were both sequenced for TCR beta so that circulating cells and T cell turnover could be tracked. Lymphoprep and SepMate tubes were used to isolate PBMC from blood, and red cell lysis was then performed. QIAamp DNA Blood Mini kits were used to extract DNA from PBMC and from sorted T cell subsets.

This sample is drawn from a study of blood T cell dynamics during melanoma immunotherapy (dated by TCRdb to about 2020). Describing the broader study: The patients had metastatic melanoma and were given first-line pembrolizumab or nivolumab plus ipilimumab as standard of care in the United Kingdom. Peripheral T cell receptor repertoires of metastatic melanoma patients were profiled before and after one cycle of checkpoint inhibitor therapy to find early correlates of response. The training cohort was made up of consecutive patients, while a further independent group of patients from the same centre was pooled to form an external validation set. Overall results and qualifications from the work: The study was unable to establish whether the T cell clones driving the repertoire changes were melanoma-specific or instead reflected general immune activation. The relatively small sample size was acknowledged as a potential limitation on generalization of the results. A bifurcated reorganization of the PBMC repertoire at W3, with increased clonality or increased diversity, was observed in patients who later achieved disease control, unlike in progressors.

Every bulk PBMC sample was loaded with the same fixed amount of about 0.35 ug of DNA. TCR beta CDR3 sequences were amplified from genomic DNA with the immunoSEQ TCRb Assay kit following manufacturer instructions. The KAPA Library Quantification Kit for Illumina platforms was used to quantify the pooled libraries by qPCR. Sequencing of the pooled libraries was done on an Illumina NextSeq 500, with clustering at about 0.55-1.2 pM. In the source study's methods: TCR data were analyzed using immunoSEQ ANALYZER and the R LymphoSeq package. A rearrangement efficiency score was calculated as productive divided by the sum of productive and non-productive CDR3 sequences. Clonality was assessed using the Gini coefficient and diversity using the Renyi index at alpha=1, with pairwise comparisons between timepoints within each patient. Clonal relatedness used an edit distance of 3, and repertoire similarity used the Bhattacharyya coefficient, both computed in LymphoSeq. To classify response, a linear discriminant analysis based on week-3 changes in clonality and diversity was built with the R MASS and caret packages. This is the immuneACCESS table as TCRdb keeps it, with only in-frame sequences that have V and J called. A part of the clones is gone; compared with another copy, unresolved V genes explain less than half, and the rest is unexplained. The V and J calls and the clone size are those of that table, but D and trimming were determined from the DNA. The sample data list about 8,000 clones, and approximately 80% of these were observed just once. Together, the top ten hold roughly 15% of the sample.

This receptor was obtained from a human donor with melanoma. This material consisted of blood, taken from a patient treated with checkpoint blockade.

The sequence in DNA is TGTGCCAGCAGCACTAGGAAGGGAGACGAGCAGTACTTC. This is translated as CASSTRKGDEQYF. Recombination connected TRBV11-3 to TRBJ2-7; tentative D gene TRBD2, with 5 bases matching. Taken from cysteine to phenylalanine, the CDR3 has 13 residues. Only the CDR3 region is kept as DNA, spanning 39 bases read in frame from base 1. As encoded in the germline V gene, CDR1 is SGHNT while CDR2 is YENEEA. V and J are truncated by 5 bases and 5 bases respectively, leaving an intervening sequence of 13 bases.